This T cell receptor beta chain was found in a study of cytomegalovirus exposure and HLA in healthy donors. About the research overall: Within the Caucasian-associated ancestry cluster were roughly 82% of the 300 to 450 genotyped donors. Findings and limits, study-wide: In a later analysis, a missense DCLRE1C variant was linked to TCR beta V- and J-gene trimming.

Trimming removed 7 bases at V and 0 bases at J, with 5 bases between. This CDR3 is 12 amino acids long. Germline V gene data show CDR1 as MDHEN and CDR2 as SYDVKM. Note on this clone: Its specificity is unknown.

PCR used 60 Vbeta primers and 13 Jbeta primers. TCRdb keeps only in-frame clones here, not all; method: immunoSEQ multiplex PCR. The repertoire holds approximately 190,000 clones, with approximately 84% as singletons. Input material: PBMCs. This sequence was found in a man aged 45-65 years in good health and CMV-seronegative. The rearrangement links TRBV28 to TRBJ2-3; no firm D call. The CDR3 reads CASKSSTDTQYF. The CDR3 bases are TGTGCCAGCAAATCTAGCACAGATACGCAGTATTTT.